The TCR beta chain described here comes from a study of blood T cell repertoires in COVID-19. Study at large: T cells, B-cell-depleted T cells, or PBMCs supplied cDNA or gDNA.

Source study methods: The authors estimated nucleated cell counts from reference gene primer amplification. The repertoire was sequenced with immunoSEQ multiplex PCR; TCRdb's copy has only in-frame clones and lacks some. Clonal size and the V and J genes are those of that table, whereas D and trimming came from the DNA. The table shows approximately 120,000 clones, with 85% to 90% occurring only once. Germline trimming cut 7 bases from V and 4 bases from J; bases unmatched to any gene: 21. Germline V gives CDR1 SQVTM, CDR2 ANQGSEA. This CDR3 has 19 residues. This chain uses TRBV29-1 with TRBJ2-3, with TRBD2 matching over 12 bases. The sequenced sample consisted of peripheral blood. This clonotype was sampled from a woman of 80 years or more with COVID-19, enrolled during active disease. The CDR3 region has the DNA TGCAGCGCTGGGCCTCCCACTTGGACTAGCGGGGTTTCCCCAGATACGCAGTATTTT. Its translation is CSAGPPTWTSGVSPDTQYF.